Listed below are T cell receptor beta chains from one sample, sequenced in a study of cytomegalovirus exposure and HLA in healthy donors. The data were produced by immunoSEQ multiplex PCR, yet TCRdb's version contains in-frame clones alone and is incomplete. This table holds tens of thousands of clones. Sequencing was performed on PBMCs. These receptor sequences come from a woman in her 30s in good health and CMV-seronegative. Both conserved end residues are part of each CDR3. D genes are given only for firm matches.

15 NA TRBJ2-7 TRBV28 CASSLEQASSYEQYF TGTGCCAGCAGTTTGGAACAGGCCTCATCCTACGAGCAGTACTTC
13 NA TRBJ1-1 TRBV28 CATRTGLDTEAFF TGTGCCACCCGTACAGGGTTGGACACTGAAGCTTTCTTT
16 NA TRBJ1-4 TRBV25-1 CASSVRLEATNEKLFF TGTGCCAGCAGTGTTCGATTAGAAGCAACTAATGAAAAACTGTTTTTT
14 NA TRBJ1-3 TRBV5-1 CASSPALSGNTIYF TGCGCCAGCAGCCCTGCACTCTCTGGAAACACCATATATTTT
16 NA TRBJ2-2 TRBV18 CASSPRADANTGELFF TGTGCCAGCTCACCACGGGCAGACGCGAACACCGGGGAGCTGTTTTTT
15 NA TRBJ1-1 TRBV30 CAWRPGLTMNTEAFF TGTGCCTGGAGACCCGGACTGACTATGAACACTGAAGCTTTCTTT
14 TRBD2 TRBJ2-7 TRBV6-5 CASSYRGLGNEQYF TGTGCCAGCAGTTACCGGGGACTAGGGAACGAGCAGTACTTC
16 NA TRBJ2-3 TRBV5-6 CASSFRLAESTDTQYF TGTGCCAGCAGCTTTCGGTTAGCGGAGAGCACAGATACGCAGTATTTT
14 TRBD1 TRBJ2-7 TRBV6-1 CASTGTGYAYEQYF TGTGCCAGCACTGGGACAGGGTATGCCTACGAGCAGTACTTC
14 NA TRBJ1-2 TRBV2 CASTKGDKDYGYTF TGTGCCAGCACTAAGGGGGACAAAGACTATGGCTACACCTTC
14 TRBD2 TRBJ2-1 TRBV28 CASSFPGGRDEQFF TGTGCCAGCAGTTTCCCGGGGGGACGGGATGAGCAGTTCTTC
12 NA TRBJ1-1 TRBV29-1 CSANRVNTEAFF TGCAGCGCAAACAGGGTAAACACTGAAGCTTTCTTT
13 NA TRBJ1-4 TRBV15 CATSRGEAERLFF TGTGCCACCAGCAGAGGGGAGGCGGAAAGACTGTTTTTT
14 TRBD2 TRBJ2-3 TRBV5-4 CASSRSGSLDTQYF TGTGCCAGCAGCAGAAGCGGGAGCTTGGATACGCAGTATTTT
16 NA TRBJ2-5 TRBV6-1 CASSDFRALYQETQYF TGTGCCAGCAGTGACTTCAGGGCCCTCTACCAAGAGACCCAGTACTTC
13 NA TRBJ1-5 TRBV19 CASSIPGQQPQHF TGTGCCAGTAGTATCCCGGGTCAACAGCCCCAGCATTTT
17 TRBD1 TRBJ1-3 TRBV18 CASSGQGDRPSGNTIYF TGTGCCAGCTCAGGACAGGGTGATAGGCCCTCTGGAAACACCATATATTTT
14 NA TRBJ2-1 TRBV5-6 CASSLAGGAGEQFF TGTGCCAGCAGCTTGGCCGGAGGGGCGGGTGAGCAGTTCTTC
14 NA TRBJ2-7 TRBV5-4 CASSLESGPREQYF TGTGCCAGCAGCTTGGAAAGCGGGCCCCGCGAGCAGTACTTC
15 TRBD1 TRBJ1-2 TRBV19 CASSARDRGRWGYTF TGTGCCAGTAGTGCCCGGGACAGGGGGCGCTGGGGCTACACCTTC
13 TRBD1 TRBJ1-2 TRBV5-4 CASRNTGDGGYTF TGTGCCAGCAGGAACACAGGGGATGGTGGCTACACCTTC
15 NA TRBJ1-2 TRBV27 CASSSSRTMGSGYTF TGTGCCAGCAGTTCCTCTCGGACCATGGGGAGCGGCTACACCTTC
13 NA TRBJ2-1 TRBV7-9 CASSVLEANEQFF TGTGCCAGCAGCGTTCTAGAGGCCAATGAGCAGTTCTTC
14 NA TRBJ2-3 TRBV5-1 CASSLEQVTDTQYF TGCGCCAGCAGCTTGGAACAGGTCACAGATACGCAGTATTTT
14 NA TRBJ1-2 TRBV4-1 CASSQEGTGVGYTF TGCGCCAGCAGCCAAGAAGGGACTGGAGTTGGCTACACCTTC
17 TRBD2 TRBJ2-5 TRBV11-2 CASSLERRRGGLETQYF TGTGCCAGCAGCTTAGAAAGGAGGCGGGGGGGCCTCGAGACCCAGTACTTC
14 TRBD1 TRBJ1-1 TRBV19 CASSSRQGSIEAFF TGTGCCAGTAGCTCTAGACAGGGCAGCATTGAAGCTTTCTTT
13 TRBD1 TRBJ2-1 TRBV27 CASSLQGQSEQFF TGTGCCAGCAGTCTCCAGGGACAGTCCGAGCAGTTCTTC
11 NA TRBJ1-2 TRBV4-1 CASSAVDGYTF TGCGCCAGCAGCGCAGTGGATGGCTACACCTTC
17 TRBD2 TRBJ2-1 TRBV14 CASSQMAGTSKDNEQFF TGTGCCAGCAGCCAAATGGCCGGGACTAGTAAAGACAATGAGCAGTTCTTC
15 NA TRBJ2-7 TRBV6-5 CASSYAGRGPPEQYF TGTGCCAGCAGTTACGCAGGGCGGGGACCCCCCGAGCAGTACTTC
15 TRBD1 TRBJ1-5 TRBV19 CASRRTGDMNQPQHF TGTGCCAGTAGGAGGACAGGGGACATGAATCAGCCCCAGCATTTT
13 NA TRBJ1-1 TRBV11-2 CASSLGMNTEAFF TGTGCCAGCAGCTTAGGTATGAACACTGAAGCTTTCTTT
13 NA TRBJ1-6 TRBV30 CALSSSYNSPLHF TGTGCCCTATCTAGCTCCTATAATTCACCCCTCCACTTT
13 NA TRBJ2-7 TRBV5-5 CASSLGAGYEQYF TGTGCCAGCAGCTTGGGCGCTGGCTACGAGCAGTACTTC
17 TRBD1 TRBJ2-6 TRBV19 CASSTGQRASGANVLTF TGTGCCAGTAGTACGGGACAGAGAGCCTCTGGGGCCAACGTCCTGACTTTC
15 TRBD1 TRBJ1-5 TRBV5-6 CASSYGQGASQPQHF TGTGCCAGCAGCTACGGACAGGGGGCTAGTCAGCCCCAGCATTTT
15 TRBD1 TRBJ2-1 TRBV7-9 CASSLWLRGHNEQFF TGTGCCAGCAGCTTATGGCTAAGGGGGCACAATGAGCAGTTCTTC
14 TRBD2 TRBJ2-1 TRBV11-2 CASSSLAEGNEQFF TGTGCCAGCAGCTCTCTAGCGGAGGGGAATGAGCAGTTCTTC
18 TRBD2 TRBJ2-3 TRBV4-2 CASSQDIQLAGGTDTQYF TGTGCCAGCAGCCAAGATATACAACTAGCGGGTGGGACAGATACGCAGTATTTT
16 TRBD1 TRBJ1-4 TRBV6-5 CASSYTLTGRDEKLFF TGTGCCAGCAGTTACACCTTGACAGGGAGAGATGAAAAACTGTTTTTT
14 NA TRBJ2-7 TRBV28 CASSFGQISYEQYF TGTGCCAGCAGTTTCGGACAGATCTCCTACGAGCAGTACTTC
15 TRBD2 TRBJ2-7 TRBV19 CASSILAGGINEQYF TGTGCCAGTAGTATATTAGCCGGGGGGATCAACGAGCAGTACTTC
14 NA TRBJ2-5 TRBV30 CAWSIRRAKETQYF TGTGCCTGGAGTATCCGAAGAGCTAAAGAGACCCAGTACTTC
17 TRBD1 TRBJ1-3 TRBV2 CASSPPGTGVAGNTIYF TGTGCCAGCAGTCCCCCCGGGACAGGGGTTGCTGGAAACACCATATATTTT
12 TRBD1 TRBJ1-1 TRBV29-1 CSADQGGVEAFF TGCAGCGCTGATCAGGGGGGAGTAGAAGCTTTCTTT
15 NA TRBJ1-5 TRBV6-1 CASSELAYPYQPQHF TGTGCCAGCAGTGAACTAGCATATCCCTATCAGCCCCAGCATTTT
15 TRBD1 TRBJ1-1 TRBV5-1 CASSLGGGAGTEAFF TGCGCCAGCAGCTTGGGAGGGGGCGCGGGCACTGAAGCTTTCTTT
13 NA TRBJ1-1 TRBV10-2 CASSEWHDTEAFF TGCGCCAGCAGTGAATGGCATGACACTGAAGCTTTCTTT
17 TRBD2 TRBJ2-5 TRBV30 CAWSPRGAGGPRETQYF TGTGCCTGGAGTCCCCGGGGAGCGGGGGGGCCTCGGGAGACCCAGTACTTC
13 NA TRBJ1-2 TRBV5-6 CASSDRRRDGYTF TGTGCCAGCAGCGACAGGCGCCGGGATGGCTACACCTTC
14 NA TRBJ1-1 TRBV6-6 CASSPPSWATEAFF TGTGCCAGCAGCCCCCCCTCCTGGGCCACTGAAGCTTTCTTT
13 NA TRBJ1-2 TRBV30 CAWTGSPSYGYTF TGTGCCTGGACAGGCAGTCCGTCCTATGGCTACACCTTC
19 TRBD2 TRBJ2-3 TRBV4-2 CASSQGGTSGRAGTDTQYF TGTGCCAGCAGCCAAGGGGGGACTAGCGGGAGGGCCGGCACAGATACGCAGTATTTT
13 NA TRBJ2-1 TRBV18 CASSPSFGGEQFF TGTGCCAGCTCACCATCTTTCGGCGGAGAGCAGTTCTTC
13 TRBD1 TRBJ1-1 TRBV19 CASSARTGVRAFF TGTGCCAGTAGTGCCCGGACAGGGGTTCGCGCTTTCTTT
15 NA TRBJ1-3 TRBV7-9 CASSPRTRSGNTIYF TGTGCCAGCAGCCCGAGGACAAGATCTGGAAACACCATATATTTT